These 17 T cell receptor beta chains share one sample of origin, sequenced in a study of blood T cell repertoires in COVID-19. Assay: immunoSEQ multiplex PCR; the TCRdb copy retains only in-frame clones and omits some. The data hold approximately 260,000 clones, with 80% to 90% observed a single time. Sample: PBMCs or T cells enriched from blood (not recorded which). These receptor sequences come from a man younger than 40 with acute COVID-19.

This clone showed up just once. The DNA for the CDR3 is TGTGCCAGCTCACCGTTCGAAGAGACCCAGTACTTC. The encoded protein is CASSPFEETQYF. The chain links TRBV18 to TRBJ2-5; D not resolved. CDR1 is KGHSH, CDR2 LQKENI, per germline. The CDR3 is made up of 12 amino acids. The ends were cut back, 3 bases at V and 3 bases at J, with 5 bases in the middle.

The chain recombines TRBV7-6 with TRBJ2-3, with D possibly matching TRBD2 (6 bases). The ends were cut back, 5 bases at V and 3 bases at J, with 12 bases in the middle. The CDR3 has 14 residues. Per germline, CDR1 SGHVS and CDR2 FNYEAQ. CDR3 in DNA: TGTGCCAGCAGCCCCCGGACTAATACAGATACGCAGTATTTT. Protein product: CASSPRTNTDTQYF.

The gene calls are TRBV29-1 and TRBJ1-1; D not certain. Trimming pared 3 bases from V and 4 bases from J, leaving 9 bases between. Germline assignment: CDR1 SQVTM and CDR2 ANQGSEA. CDR3 size: 12 residues. CDR3 residues: CSVERASTEAFF. CDR3 in DNA: TGCAGCGTTGAGCGGGCAAGCACTGAAGCTTTCTTT.

The chain links TRBV6-5 to TRBJ1-1; unclear D gene. Trimming shortened V by 2 bases and J by 0 bases, and 13 bases separated the two germline ends. CDR1 and CDR2 from the germline V gene are MNHEY and SVGAGI. This CDR3 has 16 residues. In DNA form, the CDR3 reads TGTGCCAGCAGTTACCTGGGCCGGCAGCTGAACACTGAAGCTTTCTTT. It encodes CASSYLGRQLNTEAFF.

The V gene is TRBV24-1, the J gene TRBJ2-3; TRBD1 is a possible D gene (6 bases). CDR1 and CDR2 from the germline V gene are KGHDR and SFDVKD. This CDR3 is 15 amino acids long. Between the trimmed V and J ends, which lost 9 bases and 1 base, there was a span of 16 bases. The CDR3: CATSETDRRTDTQYF. The CDR3 nucleotides read TGTGCCACCTCGGAGACCGACAGGCGCACAGATACGCAGTATTTT.

This clone has more than one count but fewer than ten. The rearrangement joins TRBV18 to TRBJ1-4, with D perhaps matching TRBD1 (5 bases). Germline CDR1 is KGHSH and CDR2 is LQKENI. The CDR3 loop spans 14 amino acids. V lost 4 bases and J 7 bases, leaving 13 bases between the germline ends. The CDR3 region has the DNA TGTGCCAGCTCACGGACATCGGTGGGTGAAAAACTGTTTTTT. This sequence encodes CASSRTSVGEKLFF.

Comments on this clone: Other DNA variants within this sample encode the same CDR3. V and J are TRBV28 and TRBJ1-1, with D unclear. This CDR3 is built from 12 residues. CDR1 and CDR2 (germline): MDHEN, SYDVKM. Trimming left V 2 bases short and J 2 bases short, with 3 bases between. CDR3 protein: CASSLLNTEAFF. The CDR3 DNA reads TGTGCCAGCAGTTTACTAAACACTGAAGCTTTCTTT. Variable domain in full (rest from reference TRBV28 and TRBJ1-1): DVKVTQSSRYLVKRTGEKVFLECVQDMDHENMFWYRQDPGLGLRLIYFSYDVKMKEKGDIPEGYSVSREKKERFSLILESASTNQTSMYLCASSLLNTEAFFGQGTRLTVV.

This clone was counted a few times. CDR3 amino acids: CASQTYNSPLHF. CDR3 in DNA: TGTGCCTCGCAGACCTATAATTCACCCCTCCACTTT. The chain links TRBV3-1 (or the pseudogene TRBV3-2) to TRBJ1-6; D ambiguous. Germline V CDR1 and CDR2: LGHDT, YNNKEL (reference sequence). The CDR3 sequence is 12 residues long. Trimming removed 11 bases at V and 2 bases at J, with 7 bases between.

The chain has TRBV29-1 and TRBJ1-3; D is unresolved. V was pared by 0 bases and J by 0 bases, with 6 bases between. Germline CDR1 SQVTM, CDR2 ANQGSEA. CDR3 length equals 14 residues. CDR3 protein: CSVEDGSSGNTIYF. In DNA, the CDR3 is TGCAGCGTTGAAGATGGGAGCTCTGGAAACACCATATATTTT.

This clone was observed a handful of times. J is TRBJ2-2 and V is TRBV6-6, with D uncertain. Trimming left V 5 bases short and J 10 bases short, with 8 bases between. The CDR3 length is 11 residues. Per germline, CDR1 MNHNY and CDR2 SVGAGI (reference sequence). The CDR3 sequence is CASSAREELFF. The CDR3 DNA follows: TGTGCCAGCAGTGCGCGTGAGGAGCTGTTTTTT.

This clone has a count of ten or more. The chain employs TRBV6-5 and TRBJ1-6; 11 nucleotides align to TRBD1. V shed 7 bases and J 9 bases; nucleotides not matched to a gene: 5. The CDR3 runs to 14 residues. Germline V gene data show CDR1 as MNHEY and CDR2 as SVGAGI. The CDR3 here is CASTSGQGVSPLHF. The CDR3 DNA is TGTGCCAGCACTTCGGGACAGGGGGTTTCACCCCTCCACTTT.

The rearrangement links TRBV7-2 to TRBJ2-2; D uncertain. This CDR3 has 12 residues. Trimming shortened V by 2 bases and J by 6 bases, and 4 bases separated the two germline ends. Germline V lookup: CDR1 SGHTA, CDR2 FQGNSA. The DNA of the CDR3 is TGTGCCAGCAGCTTATCGTCCGGGGAGCTGTTTTTT. Its translation: CASSLSSGELFF.

This rearrangement joins TRBV27 to TRBJ2-1, with unresolved D. The CDR3 extends over 15 amino acids. The germline CDR1 and CDR2 sequences are MNHEY and SMNVEV (reference sequence). V lost 5 bases, J lost 2 bases, and 13 bases lay in between. Here the CDR3 DNA reads TGTGCCAGCAGTCCTCTAGGCCGCACCTACAATGAGCAGTTCTTC. This encodes CASSPLGRTYNEQFF.

The J gene is TRBJ2-1, the V gene TRBV6-1; a possible D gene is TRBD2 (7 bases). The CDR3 contains 15 residues. The V gene's germline CDR1 is MNHNS and CDR2 SASEGT. Between the trimmed V and J ends, which lost 0 bases and 7 bases, there was a span of 13 bases. The CDR3 is CASSEAGRGGNEQFF. As DNA, the CDR3 is TGTGCCAGCAGTGAAGCGGGCAGGGGAGGGAATGAGCAGTTCTTC.

This sequence joins TRBV5-5 and TRBJ2-1; no firm D call. The CDR3 spans 15 residues. Trimming left V 0 bases short and J 0 bases short, with 7 bases between. The germline gives CDR1 SGHKS, CDR2 YYEKEE (reference sequence). The CDR3 bases are TGTGCCAGCAGCTTGGTTCCCGGCTCCTACAATGAGCAGTTCTTC. Translated: CASSLVPGSYNEQFF.

This chain joins TRBV5-4 and TRBJ2-4; 8 nucleotides line up with TRBD2. V lost 3 bases, J lost 1 base, and 6 bases stayed unmatched. The germline gives CDR1 SGHNT, CDR2 YYREEE (reference sequence). The CDR3 is 16 amino acids. CDR3 sequence: CASSSSGGVAKNIQYF. CDR3 coding DNA: TGTGCCAGCAGCTCCTCGGGAGGGGTGGCCAAAAACATTCAGTACTTC.

V usage is TRBV28 and J usage is TRBJ2-7; possible D gene TRBD1, 6 bases. The germline V gene encodes CDR1 MDHEN and CDR2 SYDVKM. The CDR3 loop spans 13 amino acids. V shed 5 bases and J shed 4 bases, with 12 bases lying between them. The CDR3 region is CASSPGTRYEQYV. In DNA, the CDR3 is TGTGCCAGCAGTCCCGGGACAAGATACGAGCAGTACGTC.